The 12 T cell receptor beta chains given below trace back to one sample, sequenced in a study of cytomegalovirus exposure and HLA in healthy donors. The PCR had 60 Vbeta and 13 Jbeta primers. TCRdb keeps only in-frame clones here, not all; method: immunoSEQ multiplex PCR. The repertoire has 150,000 to 200,000 clones, about 13% of them found once; the top ten carry approximately 7.8%. The sequenced sample consisted of PBMCs. These receptors were taken from a man over 45 in good health and CMV-seropositive.

This clone was observed a few times. The chain recombines TRBV9 with TRBJ2-7; D ambiguous. This CDR3 has 13 residues. With 0 bases removed from V and 2 bases from J, the gap between germline ends came to 6 bases. The germline V gene encodes CDR1 SGDLS and CDR2 YYNGEE. CDR3 nucleotide sequence: TGTGCCAGCAGCGTAGGTGGCCCCTACGAGCAGTACTTC. Amino acid sequence: CASSVGGPYEQYF.

This clone was seen a handful of times. The genes are TRBV5-1 and TRBJ1-2, with D possibly matching TRBD1 (6 bases). Germline V lookup: CDR1 SGHRS, CDR2 YFSETQ. The CDR3 length is 15 residues. The ends were cut back, 0 bases at V and 7 bases at J, with 16 bases in the middle. The CDR3 DNA sequence: TGCGCCAGCAGCTTGGCCTCTGGGGGCGCCGGTGGCTACACCTTC. Protein sequence: CASSLASGGAGGYTF.

The chain carries TRBV19 and TRBJ2-1; tentative D call: TRBD2 (6 bases). The V end lost 4 bases, the J end lost 3 bases, and 13 bases lay between the germline ends. The CDR3 sequence is 15 residues long. Germline V gives CDR1 LNHDA, CDR2 SQIVND (reference sequence). CDR3 in DNA: TGTGCCAGTAGTAGAAAGGGTAGCGGCTACAATGAGCAGTTCTTC. It is translated as CASSRKGSGYNEQFF. The full variable domain, its missing parts supplied by reference TRBV19 and TRBJ2-1, is DGGITQSPKYLFRKEGQNVTLSCEQNLNHDAMYWYRQDPGQGLRLIYYSQIVNDFQKGDIAEGYSVSREKKESFPLTVTSAQKNPTAFYLCASSRKGSGYNEQFFGPGTRLTVL.

This clone came up a few times. V usage is TRBV6-4 and J usage is TRBJ1-6, with D perhaps matching TRBD1 (6 bases). This CDR3 region has 15 residues. The germline V gene has CDR1 MRHNA and CDR2 SNTAGT. The V and J ends lost 6 bases and 5 bases respectively, with 14 bases between them. The DNA of the CDR3 is TGTGCCAGCAGCCCAGGGGACCTCCATAATTCACCCCTCCACTTT. It translates to CASSPGDLHNSPLHF.

A few counts support this clone. This chain links TRBV5-4 with TRBJ2-3, with 8 bases that match TRBD2. Germline V lookup: CDR1 SGHNT, CDR2 YYREEE (reference sequence). V dropped 4 bases and J dropped 5; count of bases not matched to a gene: 6. The CDR3 totals 14 residues. CDR3 residues: CASSHGLAQDTQYF. Written as DNA, the CDR3 is TGTGCCAGCAGCCACGGACTAGCACAAGATACGCAGTATTTT.

This clone was seen a few times. The chain employs TRBV7-8 and TRBJ2-7; D might be TRBD2 (6 bases). Germline V gene lookup returns CDR1 SGHVS and CDR2 FQNEAQ. CDR3 length: 15 amino acids. V shed 5 bases and J shed 7 bases, with 21 bases lying between them. The chain's CDR3 is CASSPPAGLKAEQYV. CDR3 DNA: TGTGCCAGCAGCCCCCCCGCGGGACTGAAAGCAGAGCAGTACGTC.

This clone has only a few counts. The chain couples TRBV27 to TRBJ1-2, with 9 bases identical to TRBD1. Germline V gives CDR1 MNHEY, CDR2 SMNVEV (reference sequence). The J segment lost 6 bases and the V segment lost 5 bases, leaving 4 bases of the junction unmatched. This CDR3 has 13 residues. CDR3 region: CASSHRTGDGYTF. CDR3 sequence (DNA): TGTGCCAGCAGTCACCGGACAGGGGATGGCTACACCTTC.

The chain recombines TRBV11-3 with TRBJ1-2, with 9 bases aligning to TRBD1. V shed 5 bases, J shed 4 bases, and the junction held 11 bases outside the gene matches. Germline V gene lookup returns CDR1 SGHNT and CDR2 YENEEA. There are 16 residues in the CDR3. DNA for the CDR3: TGTGCCAGCAGCGAGACACAGGGGGCTTCGATCTATGGCTACACCTTC. Amino acid sequence: CASSETQGASIYGYTF. Full variable domain (rest looked up from reference TRBV11-3 and TRBJ1-2): EAGVVQSPRYKIIEKKQPVAFWCNPISGHNTLYWYLQNLGQGPELLIRYENEEAVDDSQLPKDRFSAERLKGVDSTLKIQPAELGDSAVYLCASSETQGASIYGYTFGSGTRLTVV.

The rearrangement links TRBV7-9 to TRBJ1-2; D unresolved. The CDR3 runs 16 residues. Germline CDR1 reads SEHNR; CDR2 reads FQNEAQ (reference sequence). V was cut by 5 bases and J by 0 bases, with 16 bases left in between. The CDR3 is CASSPLAGLTNYGYTF. DNA of the CDR3: TGTGCCAGCAGCCCCCTGGCAGGTTTAACTAACTATGGCTACACCTTC.

This clone showed up just once. V and J are TRBV5-1 and TRBJ1-2; the match to TRBD1 covers 8 bases. The V and J ends lost 5 bases and 6 bases, in that order; junction bases with no gene match: 12. The germline V gene has CDR1 SGHRS and CDR2 YFSETQ. The CDR3 totals 15 residues. The CDR3 DNA reads TGCGCCAGCAGTGGCAGGGGGCGCAGAGTGGATGGCTACACCTTC. Amino acid sequence: CASSGRGRRVDGYTF.

This clone was seen only a few times. The junction does not match germline at one end; this may be a read error. The V call is TRBV4-3, the J call TRBJ1-5, with D tentatively TRBD1 (5 bases). Germline V gene lookup returns CDR1 LGHNA and CDR2 YSLEER. This CDR3 is built from 13 residues. CDR3 DNA sequence: TGCGCCAGAAGCCAATGGATGGGGCAGCACCAGCATTTT. Its protein product is CARSQWMGQHQHF.

This clone was observed a handful of times. V usage is TRBV9 and J usage is TRBJ2-3; 9 bases map to TRBD2. Germline lookup yields CDR1 SGDLS and CDR2 YYNGEE. Losses at the gene ends were 0 bases for V and 6 bases for J; bases not matched to a gene: 11. The CDR3 runs 17 residues. The CDR3 sequence is CASSVGPASGVQDTQYF. The CDR3 DNA follows: TGTGCCAGCAGCGTAGGTCCCGCTAGCGGGGTTCAGGATACGCAGTATTTT.